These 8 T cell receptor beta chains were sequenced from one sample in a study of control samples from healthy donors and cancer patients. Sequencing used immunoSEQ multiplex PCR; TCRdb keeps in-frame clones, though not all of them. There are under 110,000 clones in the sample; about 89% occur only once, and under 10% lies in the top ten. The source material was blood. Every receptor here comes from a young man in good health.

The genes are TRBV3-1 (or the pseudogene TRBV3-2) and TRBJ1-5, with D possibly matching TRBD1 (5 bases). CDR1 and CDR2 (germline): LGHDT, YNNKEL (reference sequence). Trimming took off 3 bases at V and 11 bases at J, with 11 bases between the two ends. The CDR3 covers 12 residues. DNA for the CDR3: TGTGCCAGCAGCCAGGGGGGTAGGTCCCAGCATTTT. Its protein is CASSQGGRSQHF.

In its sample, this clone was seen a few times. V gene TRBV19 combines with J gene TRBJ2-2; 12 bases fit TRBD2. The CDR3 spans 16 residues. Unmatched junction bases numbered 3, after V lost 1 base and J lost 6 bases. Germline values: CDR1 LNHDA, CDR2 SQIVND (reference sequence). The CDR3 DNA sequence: TGTGCCAGTAGTATAGCTAGCGGGGGGGCCGCCGGGGAGCTGTTTTTT. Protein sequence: CASSIASGGAAGELFF. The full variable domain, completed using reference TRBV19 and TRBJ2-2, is DGGITQSPKYLFRKEGQNVTLSCEQNLNHDAMYWYRQDPGQGLRLIYYSQIVNDFQKGDIAEGYSVSREKKESFPLTVTSAQKNPTAFYLCASSIASGGAAGELFFGEGSRLTVL.

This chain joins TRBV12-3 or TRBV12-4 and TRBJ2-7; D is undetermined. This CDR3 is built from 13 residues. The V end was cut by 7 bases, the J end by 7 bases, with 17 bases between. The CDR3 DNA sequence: TGTGCCAGCACCAAACCCTCCGGTCGTGAGCAGTACTTC. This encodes CASTKPSGREQYF.

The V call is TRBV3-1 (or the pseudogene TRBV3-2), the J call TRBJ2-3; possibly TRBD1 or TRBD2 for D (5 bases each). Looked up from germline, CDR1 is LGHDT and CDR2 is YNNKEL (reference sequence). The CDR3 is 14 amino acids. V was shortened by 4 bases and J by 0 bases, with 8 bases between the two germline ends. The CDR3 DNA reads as TGTGCCAGCAGCCCGGGACGGAGCACAGATACGCAGTATTTT. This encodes CASSPGRSTDTQYF.

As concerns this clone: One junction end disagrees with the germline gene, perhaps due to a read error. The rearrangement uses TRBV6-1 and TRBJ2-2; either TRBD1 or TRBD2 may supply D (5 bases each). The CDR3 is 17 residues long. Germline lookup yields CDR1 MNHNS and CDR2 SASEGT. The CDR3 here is CVSSEALGRDATGELFF. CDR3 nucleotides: TGTGTCAGCAGTGAAGCACTTGGCAGGGACGCCACCGGGGAGCTGTTTTTT.

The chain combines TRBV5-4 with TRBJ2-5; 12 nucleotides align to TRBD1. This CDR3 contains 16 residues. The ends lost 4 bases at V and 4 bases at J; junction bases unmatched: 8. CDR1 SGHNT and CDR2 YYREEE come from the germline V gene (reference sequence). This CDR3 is CASSLMGQGAGETQYF. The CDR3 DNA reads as TGTGCCAGCAGCCTGATGGGACAGGGGGCCGGAGAGACCCAGTACTTC.

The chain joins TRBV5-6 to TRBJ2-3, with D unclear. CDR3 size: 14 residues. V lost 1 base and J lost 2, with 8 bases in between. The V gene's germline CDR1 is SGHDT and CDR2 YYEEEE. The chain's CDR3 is CASSLTATTDTQYF. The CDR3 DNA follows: TGTGCCAGCAGCTTGACGGCGACCACAGATACGCAGTATTTT.

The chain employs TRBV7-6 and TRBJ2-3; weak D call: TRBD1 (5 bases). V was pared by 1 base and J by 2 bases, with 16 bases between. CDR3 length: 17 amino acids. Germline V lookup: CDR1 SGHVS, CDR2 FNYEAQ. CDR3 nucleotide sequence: TGTGCCAGCAGCTTAGACACCAGGGCCACTTACACAGATACGCAGTATTTT. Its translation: CASSLDTRATYTDTQYF.